This T cell receptor (beta chain) was sequenced during a study of identical twins. This CDR3 contains 15 residues. Per the germline V gene, CDR1 is MNHEY and CDR2 is SVGEGT. V was pared by 0 bases and J by 3 bases, with 2 bases of the junction left unmatched. TCRdb re-derived calls from the 5' RACE reads in MiXCR, one entry per CDR3 protein. There are 350,000 to 400,000 distinct CDR3 sequences in the sample; about 10% occur only once, and over 7% lies in the top ten. The clonotype comes from a woman aged 50 to 60 in good health. The sequenced sample was naive T cells sorted from blood. The chain is built from TRBV6-2 or TRBV6-3 and TRBJ1-1, with 9 bases aligning to TRBD1. For the CDR3, the DNA is TGTGCCAGCAGTTACTCACGACAGGGGGACACTGAAGCTTTCTTT. It encodes CASSYSRQGDTEAFF.